The 28 T cell receptor beta chains in this list originate from one sample, sequenced in a study of blood T cell repertoires in COVID-19. Only in-frame clones appear in the TCRdb table, and some are missing; sequencing was by immunoSEQ multiplex PCR. Among fewer than 200,000 clones, approximately 90% were seen once, and the ten largest hold 1.5% to 2%. Sequences were obtained from peripheral blood. These receptors were taken from a man between 18 and 29 years old who had recovered from COVID-19.

The chain is built from TRBV6-2 or TRBV6-3 and TRBJ1-2; perhaps TRBD1 as D (6 bases). Germline-derived CDR1 and CDR2 are MNHEY and SVGEGT. The CDR3 consists of 13 residues. The V and J ends lost 4 bases and 4 bases respectively, with 10 bases between them. CDR3: CASSLGGAYGYTF. Here the CDR3 DNA reads TGTGCCAGCAGTTTGGGGGGGGCCTATGGCTACACCTTC.

The chain employs TRBV27 and TRBJ2-7; TRBD1 might be the D (7 bases). CDR1 MNHEY and CDR2 SMNVEV come from the germline V gene (reference sequence). Trimming took 5 bases from V and 5 from J, leaving 16 bases between them. The CDR3 covers 14 residues. CDR3 region: CASSATGRFHEQYF. The CDR3 coding sequence is TGTGCCAGCAGTGCGACAGGGAGGTTTCACGAGCAGTACTTC.

V gene TRBV11-3 combines with J gene TRBJ2-1, with D unresolved. The germline V gene encodes CDR1 SGHNT and CDR2 YENEEA. Trimming took 5 bases from V and 6 from J, leaving 14 bases between them. This CDR3 is built from 14 residues. The chain's CDR3 is CASSPGPVVNEQFF. In nucleotides, the CDR3 is TGTGCCAGCAGCCCAGGCCCGGTTGTCAATGAGCAGTTCTTC.

The V gene is TRBV19, the J gene TRBJ2-3, with D possibly being TRBD2 (5 bases). The CDR3 length is 14 residues. V was cut by 3 bases and J by 3 bases, with 10 bases left in between. Germline loops: CDR1 LNHDA, CDR2 SQIVND (reference sequence). The CDR3 here is CASSMEDQTDTQYF. CDR3 coding DNA: TGTGCCAGTAGTATGGAGGATCAGACAGATACGCAGTATTTT.

The chain carries TRBV30 and TRBJ2-7; TRBD1 matches at 7 bases. The CDR3 totals 15 residues. Germline lookup yields CDR1 GTSNPN and CDR2 SVGIG (reference sequence). After removal of 0 bases from V and 0 bases from J, the junction contained 5 bases not matched to a gene. The CDR3 here is CAWSVGSGGSYEQYF. DNA for the CDR3: TGTGCCTGGAGTGTCGGTTCAGGGGGCTCCTACGAGCAGTACTTC.

In its sample, this clone was seen a few times. The CDR3 nucleotides are TGTGCCATCAATGCGGGGGGAGTGAATGAGCAGTTCTTC. This gives the protein CAINAGGVNEQFF. The gene calls are TRBV10-3 and TRBJ2-1, with 8 bases aligning to TRBD2. CDR3 size: 13 residues. Per the germline V gene, CDR1 is ENHRY and CDR2 is SYGVKD. The J segment lost 7 bases and the V segment lost 7 bases, leaving 6 bases of the junction unmatched.

The V and J genes are TRBV5-1 and TRBJ1-1; D possibly corresponds to TRBD1 (5 bases). The V end was cut by 1 base, the J end by 1 base, with 8 bases between. CDR3 size: 14 residues. Germline V gives CDR1 SGHRS, CDR2 YFSETQ. CDR3 DNA sequence: TGCGCCAGCAGCTTGTCAGGGCAGAACACTGAAGCTTTCTTT. This gives the protein CASSLSGQNTEAFF.

In this sample, this clone turned up many times. This chain uses TRBV30 with TRBJ1-2; 7 bases are a match to TRBD1. The CDR3 spans 12 residues. CDR1 is GTSNPN, CDR2 SVGIG, per germline (reference sequence). V was pared by 4 bases and J by 6 bases, with 5 bases of the junction left unmatched. This CDR3 reads CAWTSQGDGYTF. The CDR3 bases are TGTGCCTGGACCAGTCAGGGGGATGGCTACACCTTC. Using reference TRBV30 and TRBJ1-2 for the parts outside the CDR3, the full variable domain is SQTIHQWPATLVQPVGSPLSLECTVEGTSNPNLYWYRQAAGRGLQLLFYSVGIGQISSEVPQNLSASRPQDRQFILSSKKLLLSDSGFYLCAWTSQGDGYTFGSGTRLTVV.

The chain uses TRBV5-1 and TRBJ2-3, with D tentatively TRBD1 (5 bases). Germline CDR1 SGHRS, CDR2 YFSETQ. V lost 0 bases and J 3 bases, leaving 11 bases between the germline ends. The CDR3 consists of 15 residues. CDR3 nucleotides: TGCGCCAGCAGCTTGGAAGGGGTACGGACAGATACGCAGTATTTT. Protein product: CASSLEGVRTDTQYF.

This clone was observed a single time. The chain uses TRBV5-1 and TRBJ1-1; a weak D match, TRBD1 (6 bases). This CDR3 is 15 amino acids long. V was pared by 1 base and J by 4 bases, with 14 bases between. The germline V gene has CDR1 SGHRS and CDR2 YFSETQ. Here the CDR3 DNA reads TGCGCCAGCAGCTTGACAGGGCGCGGGGGCACTGAAGCTTTCTTT. Residues: CASSLTGRGGTEAFF.

V usage is TRBV5-1 and J usage is TRBJ2-1; TRBD2 might be the D (5 bases). The CDR3 length is 15 residues. Germline CDR1 SGHRS, CDR2 YFSETQ. V lost 2 bases to trimming and J lost 10 bases, with 19 bases between them. DNA for the CDR3: TGCGCCAGCAGCTTAGGAACCGGGGTACTACCAGAGCAGTTCTTC. It encodes CASSLGTGVLPEQFF.

This clone was recorded once. The chain uses TRBV9 and TRBJ2-3; perhaps TRBD1 as D (6 bases). Germline V CDR1 and CDR2: SGDLS, YYNGEE. The CDR3 sequence is 15 residues long. Trimming cost V 0 bases and J 0 bases, with 8 bases left between them. CDR3 in amino acids: CASSVGTASTDTQYF. In nucleotides, the CDR3 is TGTGCCAGCAGCGTAGGGACAGCGAGCACAGATACGCAGTATTTT. The whole variable domain, remainder taken from reference TRBV9 and TRBJ2-3, is DSGVTQTPKHLITATGQRVTLRCSPRSGDLSVYWYQQSLDQGLQFLIQYYNGEERAKGNILERFSAQQFPDLHSELNLSSLELGDSALYFCASSVGTASTDTQYFGPGTRLTVL.

This chain uses TRBV29-1 with TRBJ1-4; 8 bases match TRBD1. CDR1 is SQVTM, CDR2 ANQGSEA, per germline. The CDR3 has 13 residues. The V segment lost 5 bases and the J segment 3 bases; nucleotides outside the gene matches: 2. The CDR3 DNA reads as TGCAGCGTTCAGGGGGCGGCTAATGAAAAACTGTTTTTT. It specifies CSVQGAANEKLFF.

The V call is TRBV28, the J call TRBJ1-1; D perhaps matches TRBD1 (5 bases). The V gene's germline CDR1 is MDHEN and CDR2 SYDVKM. Trimming removed 5 bases from V and 11 bases from J, with 12 bases in between. The CDR3 spans 11 residues. CDR3 amino acids: CASSPDTPAFF. The CDR3 DNA is TGTGCCAGCAGTCCGGACACTCCCGCTTTCTTT.

The genes are TRBV7-8 and TRBJ2-2; D is unresolved. Germline CDR1 and CDR2: SGHVS and FQNEAQ. This CDR3 has 17 amino acids. With 5 bases removed from V and 3 bases from J, the gap between germline ends came to 19 bases. The CDR3 DNA reads as TGTGCCAGCAGCCCAACACACGCTTTGCTTTACACCGGGGAGCTGTTTTTT. As protein: CASSPTHALLYTGELFF. Combining the CDR3 with reference TRBV7-8 and TRBJ2-2 gives the whole variable domain GAGVSQSPRYKVAKRGQDVALRCDPISGHVSLFWYQQALGQGPEFLTYFQNEAQLDKSGLPSDRFFAERPEGSVSTLKIQRTQQEDSAVYLCASSPTHALLYTGELFFGEGSRLTVL.

The J gene is TRBJ2-7, the V gene TRBV6-5, with D maybe TRBD1 (5 bases). This CDR3 is built from 13 residues. CDR1 is MNHEY, CDR2 SVGAGI, per germline. V lost 8 bases, J lost 0 bases, and 11 bases lay in between. Here the CDR3 DNA reads TGTGCCAGCTCCCGGACAAACTCCTACGAGCAGTACTTC. Translated, it gives CASSRTNSYEQYF.

This clone was found once. The rearrangement uses TRBV7-6 and TRBJ2-2, with 7 bases fitting TRBD2. Germline-derived CDR1 and CDR2 are SGHVS and FNYEAQ. V shed 5 bases and J 4 bases; nucleotides not matched to a gene: 16. CDR3 length: 18 amino acids. CDR3 sequence: CASSPGGGGSRSTGELFF. The CDR3 coding sequence is TGTGCCAGCAGCCCCGGGGGAGGCGGGAGCAGGAGCACCGGGGAGCTGTTTTTT.

V gene TRBV7-2 combines with J gene TRBJ2-3; weak D call: TRBD2 (6 bases). V was shortened by 0 bases and J by 1 base, with 8 bases between the two germline ends. The CDR3 runs 15 residues. Germline CDR1 and CDR2: SGHTA and FQGNSA. DNA for the CDR3: TGTGCCAGCAGCTTAGCGGTAGCGGGCACAGATACGCAGTATTTT. Its translation: CASSLAVAGTDTQYF.

The chain couples TRBV2 to TRBJ2-7; no reliable D call. V shed 7 bases and J shed 3 bases, with 7 bases lying between them. The V gene's germline CDR1 is SNHLY and CDR2 FYNNEI. This CDR3 is 11 amino acids long. DNA for the CDR3: TGTGCCAGCAATCTTAACTACGAGCAGTACTTC. Encoded protein: CASNLNYEQYF.

This clone has just a few counts. This chain joins TRBV6-5 and TRBJ2-1, with D tentatively TRBD1 (5 bases). This CDR3 spans 15 amino acids. V was cut by 2 bases and J by 8 bases, with 16 bases left in between. Germline assignment: CDR1 MNHEY and CDR2 SVGAGI. The CDR3 DNA sequence: TGTGCCAGCAGTTACATAGGTGCAGGGCCCGATGAGCAGTTCTTC. Amino acids: CASSYIGAGPDEQFF.

V gene TRBV9 combines with J gene TRBJ2-5; 9 nucleotides agree with TRBD1. Germline CDR1 and CDR2: SGDLS and YYNGEE. CDR3 size: 16 residues. V gave up 2 bases and J gave up 5 bases; unmatched junction bases: 10. For the CDR3, the DNA is TGTGCCAGCAGCGTTTCCTTACAGGGGGCGGGGGAGACCCAGTACTTC. Translation: CASSVSLQGAGETQYF.

The gene calls are TRBV27 and TRBJ1-1; D unresolved. V was trimmed by 3 bases and J by 0 bases, leaving 5 bases between them. CDR3 length: 13 amino acids. Germline V gene sequence: CDR1 MNHEY, CDR2 SMNVEV (reference sequence). The CDR3: CASSFYMNTEAFF. The CDR3 DNA reads as TGTGCCAGCAGTTTTTACATGAACACTGAAGCTTTCTTT.

This clone has a single count. The chain links TRBV25-1 to TRBJ2-1, with no clear D. Germline CDR1 and CDR2: MGHDK and SYGVNS. V shed 2 bases and J shed 7 bases, with 9 bases lying between them. The CDR3 has 13 amino acids. The DNA of the CDR3 is TGTGCCAGCAGTGAACGAAGAGCGAATGAGCAGTTCTTC. Translation gives CASSERRANEQFF.

The chain links TRBV7-3 to TRBJ2-1; 7 positions agree with TRBD2. The length of the CDR3 is 14 residues. CDR1 is SGHTA, CDR2 FQGTGA, per germline. The V and J ends lost 5 bases and 5 bases, in that order; junction bases with no gene match: 6. The DNA of the CDR3 is TGTGCCAGCAGCGTCGGGGGAGGGAACAATGAGCAGTTCTTC. This gives the protein CASSVGGGNNEQFF.

V is TRBV6-6 and J is TRBJ2-7; D gene unclear. Trimming left V 0 bases short and J 3 bases short, with 9 bases between. Germline lookup yields CDR1 MNHNY and CDR2 SVGAGI (reference sequence). The CDR3 runs to 14 residues. As DNA, the CDR3 is TGTGCCAGCAGTTACTCGAATCAGATCTACGAGCAGTACTTC. Amino acids: CASSYSNQIYEQYF.

The chain has TRBV9 and TRBJ2-7; D may be TRBD1 (6 bases). CDR3 length equals 14 residues. Germline CDR1 is SGDLS and CDR2 is YYNGEE. Deletions cut 3 bases from V and 5 bases from J, with 15 bases between. This CDR3 is CASSALQQGHEQYF. CDR3 coding DNA: TGTGCCAGCAGCGCCCTTCAACAGGGCCACGAGCAGTACTTC.

The rearrangement uses TRBV4-1 and TRBJ2-3, with 8 nucleotides matching TRBD1. From germline, CDR1 is MGHRA and CDR2 YSYEKL. The CDR3 is made up of 15 amino acids. Germline trimming cut 2 bases from V and 3 bases from J; bases unmatched to any gene: 4. Here the CDR3 reads CASSQPDRETDTQYF. The CDR3 nucleotides read TGCGCCAGCAGCCAACCGGACAGGGAAACAGATACGCAGTATTTT.

The J gene is TRBJ1-2, the V gene TRBV14; D is unclear. The CDR3 runs to 16 residues. The V and J ends lost 5 bases and 3 bases respectively, with 19 bases between them. Germline assignment: CDR1 SGHDN and CDR2 FVKESK. CDR3 protein: CASSEHLLPGDYGYTF. The CDR3 coding sequence is TGTGCCAGCAGCGAACATTTGTTGCCGGGTGACTATGGCTACACCTTC.